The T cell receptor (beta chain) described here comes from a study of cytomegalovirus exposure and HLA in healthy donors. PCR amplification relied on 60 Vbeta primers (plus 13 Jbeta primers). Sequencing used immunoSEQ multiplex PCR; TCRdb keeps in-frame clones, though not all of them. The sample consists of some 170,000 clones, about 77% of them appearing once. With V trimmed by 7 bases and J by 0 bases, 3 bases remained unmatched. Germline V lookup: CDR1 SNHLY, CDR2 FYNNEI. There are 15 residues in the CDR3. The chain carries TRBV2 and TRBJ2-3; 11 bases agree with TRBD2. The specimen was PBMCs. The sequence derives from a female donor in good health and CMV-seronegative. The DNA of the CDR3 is TGTGCCAGCATCTTAGCGGGGGGGAGCACAGATACGCAGTATTTT. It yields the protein CASILAGGSTDTQYF.